These T cell receptor beta chains were read from a single sample in a study of shared clonotypes between healthy human individuals. Only in-frame clones appear in the TCRdb table, and some are missing; sequencing was by immunoSEQ multiplex PCR. This sample has roughly 2,500,000 clones, with over 85% found just once. Sequencing was carried out using naive CD4+ T cells from PBMCs. These receptors came from a man between 18 and 35 years old in good health. Some clones in this sample may be carry-over from other donors' samples. Each CDR3 is given with its conserved first and last residue. D genes are given only for firm matches. Only part of the rows carry a size: once, few, many, or a class if the clone is expanded.

D gene	V gene	J gene	clone size	CDR3 DNA	CDR3 protein
TRBD2	TRBV30	TRBJ2-7	NA	TGTGCCTGGAGTGTAATCTCTAGCGGGGGGTTTTACGAGCAGTACTTC	CAWSVISSGGFYEQYF
NA	TRBV11-1	TRBJ2-2	NA	TGTGCCAGCAGCCGAGGGGATGGCACCGGGGAGCTGTTTTTT	CASSRGDGTGELFF
TRBD1	TRBV6-5	TRBJ1-2	few	TGTGCCAGCAGTTCGCACAGGGGGCGGGCTAACTATGGCTACACCTTC	CASSSHRGRANYGYTF
NA	TRBV6-5	TRBJ2-7	NA	TGTGCCAGCCAAGGGGAGGTCTACGAGCAGTACTTC	CASQGEVYEQYF
NA	TRBV6-1	TRBJ2-7	NA	TGTGCCACCCTACAACATTGGGGGCAGGAGTACTTC	CATLQHWGQEYF
NA	TRBV29-1	TRBJ1-2	NA	TGCAGCGTTGGTCTGGGCAGGGAAGACTATGGCTACACCTTC	CSVGLGREDYGYTF
TRBD2	TRBV7-3	TRBJ2-1	NA	TGTGCCAGCAGCTTACTCCCTAGCGGGATCAATGAGCAGTTCTTC	CASSLLPSGINEQFF
NA	TRBV7-9	TRBJ1-1	NA	TGTGCCAGCAGCTTAGAAAAAATGTCCGGGACCATGAACACTGAAGCTTTCTTT	CASSLEKMSGTMNTEAFF
NA	TRBV18	TRBJ2-1	NA	TGTGCCAGCTCACCATCGGCCGGACACAATGAGCAGTTCTTC	CASSPSAGHNEQFF
NA	TRBV27	TRBJ2-7	NA	TGTGCCAGCAGGATCGGACAGTTGTACACCTACGAGCAGTACTTC	CASRIGQLYTYEQYF
NA	TRBV28	TRBJ2-7	few	TGTGCCAGCAGTTTAGAAGGCGAGCAGTACTTC	CASSLEGEQYF
NA	TRBV27	TRBJ2-7	NA	TGTGCCAGCACCCCCTCTGGGACAAGCTCCTACGAGCAGTACTTC	CASTPSGTSSYEQYF
TRBD2	TRBV28	TRBJ2-1	NA	TGTGCCAGCAGTTCTCCGACTAGCGGGAACAATGAGCAGTTCTTC	CASSSPTSGNNEQFF
NA	TRBV7-8	TRBJ1-2	NA	TGTGCCAGCAGCCTACAGGACTACTATGGCTACACCTTC	CASSLQDYYGYTF
TRBD1	TRBV11-2	TRBJ2-7	NA	TGTGCCAGCAGCTACTCCGGACAGGAGAGCTCCTACGAGCAGTACTTC	CASSYSGQESSYEQYF
NA	TRBV7-5	TRBJ2-7	NA	TGTGCCAGAAGGGGAGAGGGCACCCTCTACGAGCAGTACTTC	CARRGEGTLYEQYF
TRBD1	TRBV7-2	TRBJ2-7	NA	TGTGCCAGCAGCTATCCCTCCGGGACAGGTTCCCACGAGCAGTACTTC	CASSYPSGTGSHEQYF
NA	TRBV6-4	TRBJ1-6	NA	TGTGCCAGCAGTGGAGACAGTCGGTCACCCCTCCACTTT	CASSGDSRSPLHF
NA	TRBV6-1	TRBJ1-5	many	TGTGCCAGCAGTGAGGGGGGGGGACAGCCCCAGCATTTT	CASSEGGGQPQHF
TRBD2	TRBV19	TRBJ2-7	NA	TGTGCCAGTAGTATTACGGGGAGCGGGAGAGGTGCAGGGGAGCAGTACTTC	CASSITGSGRGAGEQYF
NA	TRBV7-9	TRBJ2-7	NA	TGTGCCAGCAGCTCCAGATCCTTAGGAGGCCACGAGCAGTACTTC	CASSSRSLGGHEQYF
TRBD1	TRBV7-3	TRBJ2-5	once	TGTGCCAGCAGAAGGACAGGGGGTTCCTATGAGACCCAGTACTTC	CASRRTGGSYETQYF
NA	TRBV18	TRBJ1-2	NA	TGTGCCAGCTCACCAGACCCACTCGGGGGCTACACCTTC	CASSPDPLGGYTF
NA	TRBV6-6	TRBJ2-7	NA	TGTGCCAGCAGGACCAGCTCGACAGTGCCCTACGAGCAGTACTTC	CASRTSSTVPYEQYF
NA	TRBV7-3	TRBJ1-1	NA	TGTGCCAGCAGCCCGGATGGGGGAGAAGCTTTCTTT	CASSPDGGEAFF
NA	TRBV7-9	TRBJ2-4	NA	TGTGCCAGCAGCCCATGGTCCCCGGGACCTCTAGCCAAAAACATTCAGTACTTC	CASSPWSPGPLAKNIQYF
NA	TRBV6-5	TRBJ2-2	NA	TGTGCCAGCAGTTTACAGGGTCATTCCGGGGAGCTGTTTTTT	CASSLQGHSGELFF
NA	TRBV19	TRBJ2-6	NA	TGTGCCAGTAGTATAGGTGTCGTACAGGGTGGTTATGGGGCCAACGTCCTGACTTTC	CASSIGVVQGGYGANVLTF
TRBD2	TRBV7-3	TRBJ2-6	NA	TGTGCCAGCAGCTTAACTAGCGGGAGCAACGGGGCCAACGTCCTGACTTTC	CASSLTSGSNGANVLTF
NA	TRBV6-5	TRBJ1-1	NA	TGTGCCACTACAATGAACACTGAAGCTTTCTTT	CATTMNTEAFF
NA	TRBV28	TRBJ2-7	NA	TGTGCCAGCTGCCGGATAGGGCGACACGAGCAGTACTTC	CASCRIGRHEQYF
TRBD2	TRBV25-1	TRBJ2-3	NA	TGTGCCAGCAGTGAATGGTCCCTAGCGGGGACCACAGATACGCAGTATTTT	CASSEWSLAGTTDTQYF
TRBD2	TRBV5-1	TRBJ2-3	NA	TGCGCCAGCAGGACCCTAGCGGGAGCTGGCACAGATACGCAGTATTTT	CASRTLAGAGTDTQYF
NA	TRBV28	TRBJ1-2	NA	TGTGCCAGCGGGGGGGTTGGGAGGTATGATGGCTACACCTTC	CASGGVGRYDGYTF
NA	TRBV11-2	TRBJ2-3	NA	TGTGCCAGCAGCTTAGATGCAGGGTGGACAGATACGCAGTATTTT	CASSLDAGWTDTQYF
TRBD2	TRBV18	TRBJ2-5	NA	TGTGCCAGCTCACCACCTCGCGGGAGGGCCGGGGAGACCCAGTACTTC	CASSPPRGRAGETQYF
NA	TRBV5-1	TRBJ2-7	NA	TGCGCCAGCAGCTTGGTTAGCGCTGCCTACGAGCAGTACTTC	CASSLVSAAYEQYF
NA	TRBV15	TRBJ1-1	NA	TGTGCCACCAGCAGAGATACGTCTGCTGAAGCTTTCTTT	CATSRDTSAEAFF
NA	TRBV27	TRBJ2-7	NA	TGTGCCAGCAGTTCGATCCGGGACGTTTTCAGTTTATTCTCCTACGAGCAGTACTTC	CASSSIRDVFSLFSYEQYF
TRBD1	TRBV19	TRBJ1-5	NA	TGTGCCAGTAGCCAGCGACAGGGCGGCAATAGCAATCAGCCCCAGCATTTT	CASSQRQGGNSNQPQHF
TRBD2	TRBV14	TRBJ2-7	NA	TGTGCCAGCAGCCAAACCGGGACTAGCGGGAGGGCCCACGAGCAGTACTTC	CASSQTGTSGRAHEQYF
NA	TRBV11-2	TRBJ2-1	NA	TGTGCCAGCTCCAATTACAATGAGCAGTTCTTC	CASSNYNEQFF
TRBD2	TRBV11-3	TRBJ2-5	NA	TGTGCCAGCAGCCTTGGACTAGCGGAACAAGAGACCCAGTACTTC	CASSLGLAEQETQYF
TRBD2	TRBV7-2	TRBJ2-3	NA	TGTGCCAGCAGCCCTGGGCGGGGGAGGGCGGGAGATACGCAGTATTTT	CASSPGRGRAGDTQYF
TRBD2	TRBV7-3	TRBJ2-7	NA	TGTGCCAGCAGCTTAATAGCGGGAGTTCCCATTTCTAGTGGCGAGCAGTACTTC	CASSLIAGVPISSGEQYF
NA	TRBV5-6	TRBJ2-7	NA	TGTGCCAGCAGCTCCAGACGGACTGCCAGCTACGAGCAGTACTTC	CASSSRRTASYEQYF
NA	TRBV7-3	TRBJ2-3	NA	TGTGCCAGCAGCTTAGGAGGCGGGTTTGCAGATACGCAGTATTTT	CASSLGGGFADTQYF
TRBD1	TRBV18	TRBJ2-7	NA	TGTGCCAGCTCACCATCTCAAGACAGGGCCTACGAGCAGTACTTC	CASSPSQDRAYEQYF
NA	TRBV11-2	TRBJ2-3	NA	TGTGCCAGCAGCCCATACACAGATACGCAGTATTTT	CASSPYTDTQYF
NA	TRBV5-1	TRBJ1-6	NA	TGCGCCAGCAGGATAGATAATTCACCCCTCCACTTT	CASRIDNSPLHF
NA	TRBV7-8	TRBJ1-3	NA	TGTGCCAGCAGCTTCGGGAGCTCTGGAAACACCATATATTTT	CASSFGSSGNTIYF
NA	TRBV25-1	TRBJ1-1	NA	TGTGCCAGCAGTGAGAGGCCGGGACCCCAACCGGAGGCTTTCTTT	CASSERPGPQPEAFF
NA	TRBV18	TRBJ1-4	NA	TGTGCCAGCTCACCACCCGGAGGGAATGAAAAACTGTTTTTT	CASSPPGGNEKLFF
TRBD1	TRBV5-4	TRBJ2-1	NA	TGTGCCAGCAGCCCGGGACAGGGCCCCTACAATGAGCAGTTCTTC	CASSPGQGPYNEQFF
NA	TRBV7-6	TRBJ2-2	NA	TGTGCCAGCAGCATTAAGCTCGGGAACACCGGGGAGCTGTTTTTT	CASSIKLGNTGELFF
TRBD2	TRBV9	TRBJ2-5	NA	TGTGCCAGCAGCGTAGCTAGCGGGAGACAGGGAGAGACCCAGTACTTC	CASSVASGRQGETQYF
TRBD2	TRBV11-3	TRBJ2-1	NA	TGTGCCAGCAGCTTAGGACGAACTAGCGGAGCCCCCCATGAGCAGTTCTTC	CASSLGRTSGAPHEQFF